The 31 T cell receptor beta chains in this list originate from one sample, sequenced in a study of vaccination and CD4 T cells after COVID-19. Treatment defined: roughly 10-day PBMC culture with coronavirus spike peptide pools or control peptides (ViraFEST assay). Samples of CD4+ T cells were obtained from the unexposed donor before the COVID-19 pandemic (2011-2018). Which antigens these TCRs recognize remains unknown. Oncomine TCR Beta short-read sequencing was applied to DNA from cultured CD4+ T cells. TCRdb ran MiXCR on the PCR reads and lists one entry per CDR3 protein. Of several thousand distinct CDR3 sequences listed, approximately 61% are singletons. Sequencing was done on a sample of CD4+ T cells from blood, cultured in vitro. The receptors derive from a human donor in good health.

The V and J genes are TRBV6-5 and TRBJ1-1; D is undetermined. V lost 3 bases, J lost 5 bases, and 13 bases lay in between. This CDR3 contains 14 residues. Germline CDR1 and CDR2: MNHEY and SVGAGI. DNA for the CDR3: TGTGCCAGCAGTTATGAGAGTTCGCGTACTGAAGCTTTCTTT. Amino acids: CASSYESSRTEAFF.

This clonotype showed up just a few times. The chain joins TRBV7-6 to TRBJ1-5; the D gene is possibly TRBD1 (6 bases). From germline, CDR1 is SGHVS and CDR2 FNYEAQ. The CDR3 runs to 16 residues. The V end was cut by 2 bases, the J end by 6 bases, with 17 bases between. The CDR3: CASSLLLGGGGQPQHF. As DNA, the CDR3 is TGTGCCAGCAGCTTATTATTAGGGGGAGGTGGTCAGCCCCAGCATTTT.

This chain joins TRBV20-1 and TRBJ2-5; 13 bases fit TRBD2. The V gene end was trimmed by 6 bases and the J gene end by 2 bases; junction bases not matched to a gene: 6. The CDR3 contains 15 residues. Germline loops: CDR1 DFQATT, CDR2 SNEGSKA (reference sequence). CDR3 DNA: TGCAGTGCCGCGACTAGCGGGAGGAAACAAGAGACCCAGTACTTC. Amino acid sequence: CSAATSGRKQETQYF.

Only a few counts were recorded for this clonotype. The rearrangement joins TRBV7-6 to TRBJ2-4; 9 positions agree with TRBD2. After removal of 0 bases from V and 8 bases from J, the junction contained 11 bases not matched to a gene. This CDR3 region has 17 residues. CDR1 is SGHVS, CDR2 FNYEAQ, per germline. This chain's CDR3 is CASSLAGDSGGLDIQYF. DNA of the CDR3: TGTGCCAGCAGCTTAGCGGGTGATAGCGGGGGTTTGGACATTCAGTACTTC.

J is TRBJ1-6 and V is TRBV19, with 10 bases fitting TRBD1. Germline values: CDR1 LNHDA, CDR2 SQIVND (reference sequence). This CDR3 contains 14 residues. Germline trimming cut 9 bases from V and 7 bases from J; bases unmatched to any gene: 6. The CDR3 loop reads CASRGGQGNSPLHF. CDR3 DNA: TGTGCCAGCCGGGGGGGACAGGGGAATTCACCCCTCCACTTT. The full variable domain, with the rest looked up from reference TRBV19 and TRBJ1-6, is DGGITQSPKYLFRKEGQNVTLSCEQNLNHDAMYWYRQDPGQGLRLIYYSQIVNDFQKGDIAEGYSVSREKKESFPLTVTSAQKNPTAFYLCASRGGQGNSPLHFGNGTRLTVT.

The chain combines TRBV12-3 or TRBV12-4 with TRBJ2-7; weak D call: TRBD1 (6 bases). V was pared by 4 bases and J by 6 bases, with 31 bases between. The CDR3 is 19 amino acids. The CDR3: CASSSIPKGTGLAIGEQYF. The CDR3 bases are TGTGCCAGCAGTTCAATCCCCAAGGGTACAGGGCTGGCAATCGGCGAGCAGTACTTC.

This chain uses TRBV2 with TRBJ1-2, with D tentatively TRBD1 (6 bases). Trimming shortened V by 8 bases and J by 4 bases, and 17 bases separated the two germline ends. Germline loops: CDR1 SNHLY, CDR2 FYNNEI. This CDR3 is built from 14 residues. The CDR3 DNA reads TGTGCCAGCCGAGATAACAGGGTTTCCTATGGCTACACCTTC. Protein sequence: CASRDNRVSYGYTF.

This sequence joins TRBV19 and TRBJ1-2; D uncertain. Germline V gives CDR1 LNHDA, CDR2 SQIVND (reference sequence). The V end was cut by 5 bases, the J end by 1 base, with 5 bases between. This CDR3 comprises 12 residues. The CDR3 coding sequence is TGTGCCAGTAGTCTGATTAACTATGGCTACACCTTC. Amino acids: CASSLINYGYTF. Filled out from reference TRBV19 and TRBJ1-2, the complete variable domain reads DGGITQSPKYLFRKEGQNVTLSCEQNLNHDAMYWYRQDPGQGLRLIYYSQIVNDFQKGDIAEGYSVSREKKESFPLTVTSAQKNPTAFYLCASSLINYGYTFGSGTRLTVV.

The chain carries TRBV20-1 and TRBJ1-1, with D perhaps TRBD1 (5 bases). Trimming took off 3 bases at V and 0 bases at J, with 5 bases between the two ends. This CDR3 has 12 residues. From germline, CDR1 is DFQATT and CDR2 SNEGSKA (reference sequence). The CDR3 coding sequence is TGCAGTGCTAGGACAGTGAACACTGAAGCTTTCTTT. Its protein is CSARTVNTEAFF.

This clonotype was seen a few times. The chain combines TRBV7-9 with TRBJ1-1; possible D gene TRBD1, 5 bases. The length of the CDR3 is 13 residues. Germline V gene sequence: CDR1 SEHNR, CDR2 FQNEAQ (reference sequence). The V gene lost 5 bases and the J gene lost 4 bases, with 11 bases spanning the gap. CDR3 loop: CASSRGYGTEAFF. CDR3 in DNA: TGTGCCAGCAGCCGGGGCTACGGCACTGAAGCTTTCTTT.

V usage is TRBV29-1 and J usage is TRBJ2-1; TRBD2 agrees at 8 bases. V gave up 4 bases and J gave up 1 base; unmatched junction bases: 3. The CDR3 runs 14 residues. Germline loops: CDR1 SQVTM, CDR2 ANQGSEA. The CDR3 DNA follows: TGCAGCGTTGGGGCGGGAGGTTCCTACAATGAGCAGTTCTTC. Its translation is CSVGAGGSYNEQFF.

V gene TRBV6-1 combines with J gene TRBJ2-5; TRBD2 agrees at 14 bases. The V gene end was trimmed by 8 bases and the J gene end by 4 bases; junction bases not matched to a gene: 0. CDR1 and CDR2 (germline): MNHNS, SASEGT. This CDR3 contains 13 residues. This chain's CDR3 is CASGTSGRETQYF. The DNA of the CDR3 is TGTGCCAGCGGGACTAGCGGGAGAGAGACCCAGTACTTC.

This clonotype was counted a few times. This sequence joins TRBV6-1 and TRBJ1-1, with 8 bases aligning to TRBD1. The CDR3 has 14 residues. CDR1 and CDR2 from the germline V gene are MNHNS and SASEGT. V was clipped by 5 bases and J by 1 base; unmatched bases: 3. The CDR3 region is CASSTQGGNTEAFF. CDR3 bases: TGTGCCAGCAGTACACAGGGGGGGAACACTGAAGCTTTCTTT.

Only one count was recorded for this clonotype. The chain carries TRBV2 and TRBJ2-5; 7 bases agree with TRBD2. V shed 1 base and J 1 base; nucleotides not matched to a gene: 6. From germline, CDR1 is SNHLY and CDR2 FYNNEI. The CDR3 is 16 amino acids. CDR3 in DNA: TGTGCCAGCAGTGAAGTCCTAGCGGCCTTCCAAGAGACCCAGTACTTC. Translating gives CASSEVLAAFQETQYF.

This clonotype has more than one count but fewer than ten. This chain joins TRBV27 and TRBJ2-5; 10 bases fit TRBD1. CDR1 is MNHEY, CDR2 SMNVEV, per germline (reference sequence). The CDR3 is made up of 15 amino acids. With V trimmed by 4 bases and J by 4 bases, 6 bases remained unmatched. DNA for the CDR3: TGTGCCAGCAGTTCCCCGGGACAGGGGACAGAGACCCAGTACTTC. It codes for CASSSPGQGTETQYF.

In its sample, this clonotype was seen a few times. This CDR3 reads CSGSGGLRDTQYF. The CDR3 region has the DNA TGCAGTGGTAGCGGGGGGTTGAGAGATACGCAGTATTTT. The chain has TRBV20-1 and TRBJ2-3, with 10 positions matching TRBD2. The CDR3 consists of 13 residues. The germline gives CDR1 DFQATT, CDR2 SNEGSKA (reference sequence). Trimming at V came to 7 bases and at J to 5 bases, leaving 6 bases not matched to a gene.

This chain joins TRBV11-1 and TRBJ2-1, with 13 nucleotides matching TRBD2. This CDR3 comprises 15 residues. Looked up from germline, CDR1 is SGHAT and CDR2 is FQDESV (reference sequence). With 4 bases clipped from V and 7 bases from J, the junction kept 4 bases outside the gene matches. The CDR3 nucleotides read TGTGCCAGCAGCTCCGGGACTAGCGGGGCTAATGAGCAGTTCTTC. Its translation is CASSSGTSGANEQFF.

The chain links TRBV20-1 to TRBJ1-5, with D possibly matching TRBD1 (6 bases). Trimming left V 5 bases short and J 3 bases short, with 23 bases between. Germline V gene sequence: CDR1 DFQATT, CDR2 SNEGSKA (reference sequence). This CDR3 contains 17 residues. The CDR3 sequence: CSAPTRDAGQNNQPQHF. As DNA, the CDR3 is TGCAGTGCTCCAACCAGAGATGCAGGACAGAACAATCAGCCCCAGCATTTT.

The sample holds a few counts of this clonotype. This chain connects TRBV12-3 or TRBV12-4 to TRBJ1-2, with no clear D. The V gene lost 1 base and the J gene lost 5 bases, with 11 bases spanning the gap. The CDR3 runs 14 residues. The CDR3 nucleotides are TGTGCCAGCAGTTTAGATCAGGTGGTATATGGCTACACCTTC. It encodes CASSLDQVVYGYTF.

The chain uses TRBV6-1 and TRBJ1-2; D perhaps matches TRBD1 (5 bases). Trimming left V 7 bases short and J 2 bases short, with 11 bases between. The germline V gene has CDR1 MNHNS and CDR2 SASEGT. The CDR3 is 13 residues long. The CDR3 DNA reads TGTGCCAGCACGCGGGGGGGGAACTATGGCTACACCTTC. This sequence encodes CASTRGGNYGYTF.

The chain has TRBV7-7 and TRBJ2-5; the match to TRBD2 covers 10 bases. CDR1 is SSHAT, CDR2 FNYEAQ, per germline (reference sequence). With 5 bases clipped from V and 2 bases from J, the junction kept 5 bases outside the gene matches. The CDR3 length is 15 residues. The CDR3 DNA is TGTGCCAGCAGCCCGGGGACTAGCGCTCAAGAGACCCAGTACTTC. Its translation is CASSPGTSAQETQYF.

The chain joins TRBV21-1 to TRBJ2-1; TRBD1, the D gene given by the table, was not confirmed from the DNA. TRBV21-1 is noted as a pseudogene. The CDR3 is 16 amino acids. CDR3 bases: TGTGCCAGCAATATCCCCTTCTTATACAGCGTCTGTGAGCAGTTCTTC. This gives the protein CASNIPFLYSVCEQFF.

V is TRBV14 and J is TRBJ1-6, with D possibly TRBD1 on 5 matching bases. The CDR3 totals 14 residues. Germline CDR1 is SGHDN and CDR2 is FVKESK. Trimming cost V 2 bases and J 6 bases, with 8 bases left between them. CDR3 DNA sequence: TGTGCCAGCAGCCAACAGGGATTTAATTCACCCCTCCACTTT. Amino acids: CASSQQGFNSPLHF.

The sample holds a few counts of this clonotype. The V call is TRBV11-2, the J call TRBJ1-6; D gene uncertain. The CDR3 loop spans 14 amino acids. Trimming pared 6 bases from V and 0 bases from J, leaving 6 bases between. Looked up from germline, CDR1 is SGHAT and CDR2 is FQNNGV. The CDR3 nucleotides read TGTGCCAGCAGTTTCAGCTCCTATAATTCACCCCTCCACTTT. It is translated as CASSFSSYNSPLHF.

In its sample, this clonotype was seen a few times. This chain joins TRBV6-5 and TRBJ2-7; a weak D match, TRBD1 (5 bases). Trimming took off 2 bases at V and 8 bases at J, with 7 bases between the two ends. Per germline, CDR1 MNHEY and CDR2 SVGAGI. This CDR3 contains 11 residues. Here the CDR3 reads CASSYAGKQYF. The CDR3 region has the DNA TGTGCCAGCAGTTACGCAGGGAAGCAGTACTTC.

This chain uses TRBV6-1 with TRBJ1-3; TRBD1 matches at 9 bases. There are 15 residues in the CDR3. The V gene's germline CDR1 is MNHNS and CDR2 SASEGT. The J segment lost 4 bases and the V segment lost 6 bases, leaving 7 bases of the junction unmatched. CDR3 sequence: CASRPDRGPGNTIYF. The DNA of the CDR3 is TGTGCCAGCAGACCGGACAGGGGACCCGGAAACACCATATATTTT.

The CDR3 reads CASSAEWTAYGYTF. For the CDR3, the DNA is TGTGCCAGCAGTGCGGAATGGACAGCCTATGGCTACACCTTC. This chain links TRBV6-1 with TRBJ1-2, with D maybe TRBD1 (6 bases). Trimming stripped 4 bases from V and 4 bases from J, with 13 bases between. Looked up from germline, CDR1 is MNHNS and CDR2 is SASEGT. The CDR3 is made up of 14 amino acids.

The chain employs TRBV20-1 and TRBJ2-3; TRBD1 might be the D (6 bases). Looked up from germline, CDR1 is DFQATT and CDR2 is SNEGSKA (reference sequence). Trimming stripped 0 bases from V and 3 bases from J, with 22 bases between. CDR3 length: 18 residues. The chain's CDR3 is CSARDRLLTGFGTDTQYF. DNA for the CDR3: TGCAGTGCTAGAGATCGCCTCTTAACAGGGTTTGGTACAGATACGCAGTATTTT.

The rearrangement joins TRBV20-1 to TRBJ1-3, with 8 bases fitting TRBD1. CDR1 DFQATT and CDR2 SNEGSKA come from the germline V gene (reference sequence). J was trimmed by 4 bases and V by 3 bases; bases with no gene match: 5. This CDR3 is built from 14 residues. In DNA, the CDR3 is TGCAGTGCTAGTCCGACAGGGGTCGGAAACACCATATATTTT. Translated: CSASPTGVGNTIYF.

This clonotype has a handful of counts. The chain has TRBV20-1 and TRBJ1-5, with 8 bases aligning to TRBD1. The J segment lost 0 bases and the V segment lost 5 bases, leaving 3 bases of the junction unmatched. The CDR3 is 14 residues long. CDR1 and CDR2 (germline): DFQATT, SNEGSKA (reference sequence). CDR3 loop: CSAVQGGSNQPQHF. The DNA of the CDR3 is TGCAGTGCTGTACAGGGGGGTAGCAATCAGCCCCAGCATTTT.

The chain uses TRBV7-2 and TRBJ1-2, with 10 nucleotides matching TRBD1. V lost 5 bases, J lost 4 bases, and 7 bases stayed unmatched. CDR1 and CDR2 from the germline V gene are SGHTA and FQGNSA. The CDR3 has 15 amino acids. The CDR3 nucleotides are TGTGCCAGCAGCCGACCGGGACAGGGGATCTATGGCTACACCTTC. This gives the protein CASSRPGQGIYGYTF.